The rows below give T cell receptor beta chains drawn from one sample of a study of molecular identifiers for immune sequencing clone quantification. TCRdb re-called the PCR reads through MiXCR, storing one row per CDR3 protein. Of around 470,000 distinct CDR3 sequences listed, around 21% are singletons. What was sequenced was naive CD8+ T cells from blood, with Jurkat cell RNA spiked in. The receptors derive from a human donor in good health. Some libraries in this study had Jurkat cell RNA spiked in. The conserved cysteine and the conserved F or W are not part of the CDR3 here. The order of the fields is clone size, V gene, CDR3 protein. Size tells how often a clone was seen (once, few, many) or the class of an expanded clone, and some rows leave it out.

. TRBV7-9 ASSLRTGNGGNTIY
many TRBV11-2 ASSLGSGTSEETQY
. TRBV7-6 ASSPSQSMNTEAF
few TRBV11-2 ASSRLEVVYTGELF
. TRBV7-9 ASSSPLGQENTEAF
few TRBV28 ASTWEGSYGYT
few TRBV27 ASSLVLAGGPRIYTDTQY
few TRBV4-3 ASSQEEGNEQY
. TRBV4-3 ASSQVRGQGAHGYT
many TRBV2 ASSEGSDTQY
many TRBV12-3/TRBV12-4 ASSSSRETQY
few TRBV15 ATSTPPPSNQPQH
few TRBV7-2 ASGLGGRNIQY
many TRBV7-9 ASIGRNSGNTIY
many TRBV6-6 ASRHQVPEQY
many TRBV30 AWSTDTGELF
many TRBV5-4 ASSAGPGEGEKLF
few TRBV12-5 ASGPTTGSSYNEQF
few TRBV14 ASSQQPTGGVDYGYT
few TRBV6-2/TRBV6-3 ASSKRDVYSTDTQY
many TRBV4-1 ASSQDIGEWKLF
few TRBV19 ASSMQGPDTPQH
. TRBV19 ASSIGQGADYQETQY
many TRBV5-6 ASSLRLTVSSYEQY
. TRBV13 ASSLGRDRAYGYT
. TRBV20-1 SARAYRTGETRDNEQF
many TRBV7-9 ASSFILPLEDEQY
many TRBV13 ASSLSGSAYEQY
many TRBV20-1 SATPRFGPSSYEQY
few TRBV6-2/TRBV6-3 ASSYYPAGGVFVNQPQH
many TRBV12-3/TRBV12-4 ASSFGQGGEQY
few TRBV27 ATSLVDNSYEQY
many TRBV10-3 AISESAGGNQPQH
many TRBV12-5 ASGPNPTGVAYEQY
many TRBV30 AWSPSGQGDEKLF
many TRBV6-5 ASSYSAGGRNEQY
many TRBV6-5 ASRFGQYFSGANVLT
. TRBV4-2 ASSPGRNSNEQF
. TRBV10-3 AISESETGIQETQY
. TRBV20-1 SARDGHTGELF
. TRBV9 ASSVAGHTDTQY
few TRBV24-1 ATSDSEGVADTQY
many TRBV4-1 ASSHPGAVASYEQY
few TRBV20-1 SASGTSGRIISYEQY
. TRBV10-2 ASSEGIRYDGNQPQH
many TRBV20-1 SARGLAGFSYEQY
many TRBV6-2/TRBV6-3 ASSYRDRGETEAF
few TRBV27 ASRETGGGNGYT
few TRBV9 ASSGSVATEAF
few TRBV20-1 SAESDGDGYEQY
. TRBV29-1 SVEGGDLNEKLF
many TRBV20-1 SVPPHRHDSADTQY
. TRBV4-3 ASSQDLPQGGNQPQH